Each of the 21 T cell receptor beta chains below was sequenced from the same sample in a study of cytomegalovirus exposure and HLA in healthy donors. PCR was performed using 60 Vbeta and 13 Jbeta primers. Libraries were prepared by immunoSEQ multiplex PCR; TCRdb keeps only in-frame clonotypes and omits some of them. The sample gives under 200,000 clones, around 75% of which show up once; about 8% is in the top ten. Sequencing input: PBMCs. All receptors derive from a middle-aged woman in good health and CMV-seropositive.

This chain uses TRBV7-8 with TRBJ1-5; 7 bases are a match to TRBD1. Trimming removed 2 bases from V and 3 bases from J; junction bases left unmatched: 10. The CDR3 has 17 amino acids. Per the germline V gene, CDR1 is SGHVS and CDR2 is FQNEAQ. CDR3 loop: CASSLLPSGQLNQPQHF. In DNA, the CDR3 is TGTGCCAGCAGCTTATTACCCTCGGGACAGCTCAATCAGCCCCAGCATTTT. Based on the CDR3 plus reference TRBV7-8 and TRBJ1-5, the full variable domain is GAGVSQSPRYKVAKRGQDVALRCDPISGHVSLFWYQQALGQGPEFLTYFQNEAQLDKSGLPSDRFFAERPEGSVSTLKIQRTQQEDSAVYLCASSLLPSGQLNQPQHFGDGTRLSIL.

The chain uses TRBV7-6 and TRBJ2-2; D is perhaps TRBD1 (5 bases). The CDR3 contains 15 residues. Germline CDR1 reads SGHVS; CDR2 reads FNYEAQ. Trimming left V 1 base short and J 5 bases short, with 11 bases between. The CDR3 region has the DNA TGTGCCAGCAGCTTAGATAGGACACCTACCGGGGAGCTGTTTTTT. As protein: CASSLDRTPTGELFF.

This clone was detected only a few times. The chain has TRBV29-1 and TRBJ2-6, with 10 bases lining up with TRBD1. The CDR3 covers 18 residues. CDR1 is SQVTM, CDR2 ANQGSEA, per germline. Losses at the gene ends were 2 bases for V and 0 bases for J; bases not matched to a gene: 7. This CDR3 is CSVESGQGGFSGANVLTF. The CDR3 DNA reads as TGCAGCGTTGAAAGCGGACAGGGGGGCTTCTCTGGGGCCAACGTCCTGACTTTC.

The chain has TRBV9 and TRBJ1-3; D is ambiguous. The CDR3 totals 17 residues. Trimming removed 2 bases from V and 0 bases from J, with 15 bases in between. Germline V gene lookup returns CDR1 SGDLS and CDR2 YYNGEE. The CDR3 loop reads CASSVSPGEPSGNTIYF. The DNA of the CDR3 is TGTGCCAGCAGCGTCTCTCCCGGGGAACCCTCTGGAAACACCATATATTTT.

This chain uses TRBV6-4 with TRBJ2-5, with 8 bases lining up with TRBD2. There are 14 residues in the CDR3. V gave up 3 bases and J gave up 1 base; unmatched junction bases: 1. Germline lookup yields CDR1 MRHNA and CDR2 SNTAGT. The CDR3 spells CASSETSGQETQYF. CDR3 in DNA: TGTGCCAGCAGTGAAACTAGCGGCCAAGAGACCCAGTACTTC.

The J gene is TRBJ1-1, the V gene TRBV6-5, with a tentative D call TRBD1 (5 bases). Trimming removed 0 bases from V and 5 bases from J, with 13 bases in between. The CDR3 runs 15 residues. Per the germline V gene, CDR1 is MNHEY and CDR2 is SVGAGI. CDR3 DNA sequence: TGTGCCAGCAGTTACTCGAAATGGGGGAGGACTGAAGCTTTCTTT. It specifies CASSYSKWGRTEAFF.

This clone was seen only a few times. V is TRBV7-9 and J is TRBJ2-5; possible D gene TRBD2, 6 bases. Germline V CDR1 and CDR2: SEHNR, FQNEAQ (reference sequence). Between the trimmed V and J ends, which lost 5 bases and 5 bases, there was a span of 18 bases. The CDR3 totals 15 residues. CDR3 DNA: TGTGCCAGCAGCCCTAGGGTCGGGGGTGTTGAGACCCAGTACTTC. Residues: CASSPRVGGVETQYF.

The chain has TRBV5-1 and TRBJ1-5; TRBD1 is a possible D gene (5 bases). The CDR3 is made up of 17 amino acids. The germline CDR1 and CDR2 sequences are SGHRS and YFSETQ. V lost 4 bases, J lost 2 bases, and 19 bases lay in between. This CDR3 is CASSPLGPPGGNQPQHF. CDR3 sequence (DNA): TGCGCCAGCAGCCCCCTGGGACCGCCGGGGGGCAATCAGCCCCAGCATTTT.

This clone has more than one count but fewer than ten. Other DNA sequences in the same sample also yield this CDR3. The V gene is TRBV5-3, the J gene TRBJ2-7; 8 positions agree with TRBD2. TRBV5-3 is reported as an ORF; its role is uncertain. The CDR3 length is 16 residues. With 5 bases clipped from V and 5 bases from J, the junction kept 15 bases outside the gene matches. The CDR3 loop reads CARSTQRGLVTNEQYF. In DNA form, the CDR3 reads TGTGCCAGAAGTACTCAGCGGGGACTAGTGACAAACGAGCAGTACTTC.

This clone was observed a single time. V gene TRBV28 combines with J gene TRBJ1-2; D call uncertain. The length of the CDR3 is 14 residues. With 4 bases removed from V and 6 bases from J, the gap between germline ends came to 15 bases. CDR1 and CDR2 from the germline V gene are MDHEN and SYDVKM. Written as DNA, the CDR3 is TGTGCCAGCAGTTACGGGTCGGACTTTAATGGCTACACCTTC. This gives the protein CASSYGSDFNGYTF.

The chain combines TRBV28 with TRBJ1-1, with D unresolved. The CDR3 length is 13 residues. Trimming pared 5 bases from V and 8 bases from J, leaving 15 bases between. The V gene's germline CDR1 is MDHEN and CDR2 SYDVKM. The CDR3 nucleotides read TGTGCCAGCAGTCGTTTCGAGAAACGGGAAGCTTTCTTT. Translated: CASSRFEKREAFF.

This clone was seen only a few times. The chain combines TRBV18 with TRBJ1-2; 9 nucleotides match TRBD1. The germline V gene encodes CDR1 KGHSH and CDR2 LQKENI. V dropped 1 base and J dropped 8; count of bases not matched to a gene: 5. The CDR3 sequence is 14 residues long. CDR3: CASSPLRTGEGYTF. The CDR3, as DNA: TGTGCCAGCTCACCACTGAGGACAGGGGAAGGCTACACCTTC.

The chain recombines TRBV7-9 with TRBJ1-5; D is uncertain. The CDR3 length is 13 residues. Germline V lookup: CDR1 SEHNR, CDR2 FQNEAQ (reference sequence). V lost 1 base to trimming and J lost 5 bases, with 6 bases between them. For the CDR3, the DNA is TGTGCCAGCAGCTTAGAACAGCATCAGCCCCAGCATTTT. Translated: CASSLEQHQPQHF. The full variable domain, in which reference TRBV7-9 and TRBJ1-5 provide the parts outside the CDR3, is DTGVSQNPRHKITKRGQNVTFRCDPISEHNRLYWYRQTLGQGPEFLTYFQNEAQLEKSRLLSDRFSAERPKGSFSTLEIQRTEQGDSAMYLCASSLEQHQPQHFGDGTRLSIL.

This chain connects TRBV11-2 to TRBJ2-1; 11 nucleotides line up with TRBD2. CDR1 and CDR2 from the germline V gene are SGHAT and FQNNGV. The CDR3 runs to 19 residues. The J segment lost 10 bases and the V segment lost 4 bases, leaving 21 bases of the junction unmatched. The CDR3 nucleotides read TGTGCCAGCAGCTGGAGAAGACTAGCGGGATTTGGGGGATATAGCGAGCAGTTCTTC. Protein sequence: CASSWRRLAGFGGYSEQFF.

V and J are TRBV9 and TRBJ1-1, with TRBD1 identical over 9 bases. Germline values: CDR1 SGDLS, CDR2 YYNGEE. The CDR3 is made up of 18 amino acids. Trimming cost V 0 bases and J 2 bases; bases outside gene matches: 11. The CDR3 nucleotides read TGTGCCAGCAGCGTAGGAAGCGGGACAGGGAAGGGAAACACTGAAGCTTTCTTT. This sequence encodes CASSVGSGTGKGNTEAFF.

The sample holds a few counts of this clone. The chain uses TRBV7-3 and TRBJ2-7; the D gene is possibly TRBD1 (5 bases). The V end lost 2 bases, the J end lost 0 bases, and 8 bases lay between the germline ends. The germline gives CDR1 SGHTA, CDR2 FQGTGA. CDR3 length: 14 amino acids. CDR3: CASSLQGSSYEQYF. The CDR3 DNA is TGTGCCAGCAGCTTACAGGGCAGCTCCTACGAGCAGTACTTC.

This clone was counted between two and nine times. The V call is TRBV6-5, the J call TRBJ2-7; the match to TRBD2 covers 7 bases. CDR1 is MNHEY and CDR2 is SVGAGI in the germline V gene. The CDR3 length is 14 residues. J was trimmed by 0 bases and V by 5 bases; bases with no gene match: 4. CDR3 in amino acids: CASSSLADSYEQYF. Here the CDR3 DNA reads TGTGCCAGCAGTAGCCTAGCGGACTCCTACGAGCAGTACTTC.

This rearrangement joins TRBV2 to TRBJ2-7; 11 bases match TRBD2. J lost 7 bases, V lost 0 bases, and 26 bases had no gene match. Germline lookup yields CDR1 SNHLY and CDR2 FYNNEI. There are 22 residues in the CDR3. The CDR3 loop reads CASSEALLGLAGGFSGPREQYF. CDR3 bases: TGTGCCAGCAGTGAAGCGCTTCTAGGTCTAGCGGGAGGATTCAGCGGGCCTCGGGAGCAGTACTTC.

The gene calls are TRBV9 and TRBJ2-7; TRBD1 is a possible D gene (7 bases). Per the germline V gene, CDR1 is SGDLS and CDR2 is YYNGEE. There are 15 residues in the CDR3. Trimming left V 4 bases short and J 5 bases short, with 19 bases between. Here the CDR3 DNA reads TGTGCCAGCAGCCCGGTCCCAGGGGGGCCCAACGAGCAGTACTTC. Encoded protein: CASSPVPGGPNEQYF.

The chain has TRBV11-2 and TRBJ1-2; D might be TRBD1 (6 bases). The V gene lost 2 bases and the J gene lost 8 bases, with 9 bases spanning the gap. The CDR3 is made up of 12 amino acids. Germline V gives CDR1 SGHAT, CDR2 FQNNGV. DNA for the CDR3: TGTGCCAGCAGCTTACGGACAGCCGGCTACACCTTC. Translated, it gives CASSLRTAGYTF. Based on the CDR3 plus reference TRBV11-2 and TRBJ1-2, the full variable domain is EAGVAQSPRYKIIEKRQSVAFWCNPISGHATLYWYQQILGQGPKLLIQFQNNGVVDDSQLPKDRFSAERLKGVDSTLKIQPAKLEDSAVYLCASSLRTAGYTFGSGTRLTVV.

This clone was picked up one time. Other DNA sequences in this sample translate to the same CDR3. This CDR3 reads CASSSSTSGSADTQYF. CDR3 coding DNA: TGTGCCAGCAGCTCGTCGACTAGCGGGAGTGCAGATACGCAGTATTTT. The chain carries TRBV7-2 and TRBJ2-3, with 12 bases that match TRBD2. J lost 4 bases, V lost 4 bases, and 6 bases had no gene match. The CDR3 runs 16 residues. The V gene's germline CDR1 is SGHTA and CDR2 FQGNSA.